What follows is one T cell receptor (beta chain) and its context. Germline V gives CDR1 SGHRS, CDR2 YFSETQ. The length of the CDR3 is 13 residues. Trimming removed 4 bases at V and 3 bases at J, with 11 bases between. Using immunoSEQ multiplex PCR, the repertoire was profiled, and TCRdb retains in-frame clones only, with some absent. The sample carries around 320,000 clones, approximately 91% recorded once. This sample stems from a study of blood T cell repertoires in COVID-19. The sample comprised PBMCs or T cells enriched from blood (not recorded which). The gene calls are TRBV5-1 and TRBJ2-7; D possibly corresponds to TRBD2 (6 bases). The source of this sequence is a woman aged 25 to 45 who had been exposed to COVID-19. CDR3 protein: CASSLGLDYEQYF. CDR3 DNA: TGCGCCAGCAGCCTGGGACTTGACTACGAGCAGTACTTC. The complete variable domain, with remaining parts taken from reference TRBV5-1 and TRBJ2-7, reads KAGVTQTPRYLIKTRGQQVTLSCSPISGHRSVSWYQQTPGQGLQFLFEYFSETQRNKGNFPGRFSGRQFSNSRSEMNVSTLELGDSALYLCASSLGLDYEQYFGPGTRLTVT.